This T cell receptor beta chain was documented in a study of neurological immune-mediated disorders. Study background: The approximately 34 multiple sclerosis patients comprised approximately 30 relapsing-remitting and 3 secondary progressive cases. Findings and caveats of the study: Patients with HTLV-1-associated myelopathy had the highest level of TCR clonal expansion, whereas patients with multiple sclerosis had the lowest level, falling beneath the level found in healthy controls.

The cDNA came from 5'RACE, which used 10-nucleotide random UMIs. Every sequencing run returned over 190 million TCR-beta sequences, which were derived from 15-18 subjects. TCRdb fed the 5' RACE reads into MiXCR, producing one record per CDR3 protein. Seen here are some 48,000 distinct CDR3 sequences, about 5.6% observed once, and the top ten hold over 1.2%. The germline V gene encodes CDR1 MNHEY and CDR2 SVGAGI. The CDR3 has 15 residues. Of note for this clonotype: Its target is unknown.

The clonotype originates from a woman younger than 35 with multiple sclerosis. V usage is TRBV6-5 and J usage is TRBJ2-7; TRBD1 matches at 7 bases. Specimen: CD4+ T cells from blood. The CDR3 reads CVSSRARQGSYEQYF. Here the CDR3 DNA reads TGTGTAAGCAGTCGAGCCAGACAGGGTTCCTACGAGCAGTACTTC.